Below are 17 T cell receptor beta chains sequenced from a single sample in a study of T cells in Graves' hyperthyroidism and ophthalmopathy. Authors of the study amplified TCR beta CDR3 regions from RNA transcripts. The TCR CDR3 first-round RT-PCR relied on the HTBI primer set. MiXCR, applied by TCRdb to the multiplex PCR reads, yields one record per CDR3 protein. The sample lists about 280,000 distinct CDR3 sequences; less than 30% were seen once. The source material was blood. The receptors stem from a man aged 40-49 years with Graves' hyperthyroidism that later progressed to Graves' ophthalmopathy.

This clonotype occurred many times. The rearrangement links TRBV5-5 to TRBJ1-2; D not resolved. The ends were cut back, 0 bases at V and 6 bases at J, with 12 bases in the middle. The CDR3 has 14 amino acids. Germline CDR1 reads SGHKS; CDR2 reads YYEKEE (reference sequence). The CDR3 DNA sequence: TGTGCCAGCAGCTTGGTCCAGGCCGGCGATGGCTACACCTTC. Translated, it gives CASSLVQAGDGYTF.

This clonotype was seen repeatedly, ten times or more. The J gene is TRBJ2-7, the V gene TRBV10-3; tentative D call: TRBD2 (5 bases). Germline CDR1 ENHRY, CDR2 SYGVKD. This CDR3 is 15 amino acids long. The V and J ends lost 0 bases and 3 bases respectively, with 12 bases between them. In nucleotides, the CDR3 is TGTGCCATCAGTGAGTCGTCTAGCCGCAGCTACGAGCAGTACTTC. This sequence encodes CAISESSSRSYEQYF.

The rearrangement joins TRBV11-2 to TRBJ2-7; possibly TRBD1 for D (6 bases). V lost 5 bases, J lost 1 base, and 18 bases lay in between. CDR3 length equals 16 residues. CDR1 and CDR2 (germline): SGHAT, FQNNGV. DNA for the CDR3: TGTGCCAGCAGCCGAGGCGCAGCAGGGGTGTCCTACGAGCAGTACTTC. Amino acids: CASSRGAAGVSYEQYF.

J is TRBJ2-5 and V is TRBV28, with a possible D match to TRBD1 (7 bases). V was trimmed by 3 bases and J by 1 base, leaving 18 bases between them. Germline CDR1 reads MDHEN; CDR2 reads SYDVKM. CDR3 length equals 17 residues. The CDR3 loop reads CASSLSSWQGGQETQYF. CDR3 sequence (DNA): TGTGCCAGCAGTTTGAGTTCGTGGCAGGGGGGCCAAGAGACCCAGTACTTC.

This clonotype was picked up many times. The J gene is TRBJ1-2, the V gene TRBV27; D possibly corresponds to TRBD1 (5 bases). This CDR3 spans 15 amino acids. Germline CDR1 is MNHEY and CDR2 is SMNVEV (reference sequence). Trimming took 2 bases from V and 4 from J, leaving 14 bases between them. CDR3 region: CASSLRAGRVYGYTF. The CDR3 region has the DNA TGTGCCAGCAGTTTAAGAGCGGGGCGGGTCTATGGCTACACCTTC.

The J gene is TRBJ1-1, the V gene TRBV5-1, with no clear D. Trimming removed 3 bases from V and 5 bases from J, with 11 bases in between. The CDR3 totals 13 residues. Germline values: CDR1 SGHRS, CDR2 YFSETQ. The CDR3 loop is CASSSDERTEAFF. In DNA form, the CDR3 reads TGCGCCAGCAGCTCAGACGAGCGGACTGAAGCTTTCTTT.

This clonotype has at least ten counts. This chain connects TRBV28 to TRBJ1-1, with D hard to call. In germline, CDR1 is MDHEN, CDR2 SYDVKM. This CDR3 region has 12 residues. Trimming left V 3 bases short and J 3 bases short, with 5 bases between. The CDR3 loop reads CASSFLDTEAFF. CDR3 nucleotide sequence: TGTGCCAGCAGTTTTTTGGACACTGAAGCTTTCTTT.

This rearrangement joins TRBV6-2 or TRBV6-3 to TRBJ2-1; D might be TRBD2 (5 bases). V lost 5 bases, J lost 0 bases, and 17 bases lay in between. The CDR3 length is 17 residues. CDR1 and CDR2 (germline): MNHEY, SVGEGT. CDR3 nucleotide sequence: TGTGCCAGCAGTCACCTCCCGCAGCGGAGCTCCTACAATGAGCAGTTCTTC. Amino acid sequence: CASSHLPQRSSYNEQFF.

This clonotype was counted many times. The J gene is TRBJ1-1, the V gene TRBV6-5; D is undetermined. There are 15 residues in the CDR3. Germline V gives CDR1 MNHEY, CDR2 SVGAGI. Between the trimmed V and J ends, which lost 5 bases and 1 base, there was a span of 14 bases. DNA for the CDR3: TGTGCCAGCAGTCCGTCCGAAGTAAAGAACACTGAAGCTTTCTTT. Translated, it gives CASSPSEVKNTEAFF.

This clonotype was counted many times. This chain joins TRBV6-5 and TRBJ2-2; D is uncertain. V was pared by 4 bases and J by 4 bases, with 7 bases between. The CDR3 is 13 amino acids. Germline V CDR1 and CDR2: MNHEY, SVGAGI. CDR3 DNA: TGTGCCAGCAGTTTCGCTGTCACCGGGGAGCTGTTTTTT. Protein: CASSFAVTGELFF.

This clonotype was found a few times. The CDR3 loop is CASSILDPGNTIYF. CDR3 bases: TGTGCCAGCAGCATCCTGGACCCCGGAAACACCATATATTTT. The chain combines TRBV3-1 with TRBJ1-3, with D uncertain. The CDR3 is made up of 14 amino acids. Looked up from germline, CDR1 is LGHDT and CDR2 is YNNKEL (reference sequence). With 5 bases removed from V and 4 bases from J, the gap between germline ends came to 12 bases.

The chain carries TRBV12-3 or TRBV12-4 and TRBJ1-1; maybe TRBD1 (5 bases). The length of the CDR3 is 14 residues. Trimming pared 8 bases from V and 4 bases from J, leaving 17 bases between. CDR3: CASLKDRGVTEAFF. For the CDR3, the DNA is TGTGCCAGCCTTAAAGATAGGGGCGTCACTGAAGCTTTCTTT.

At least ten counts were recorded for this clonotype. The chain recombines TRBV28 with TRBJ2-7; 8 bases map to TRBD2. CDR1 and CDR2 (germline): MDHEN, SYDVKM. With 6 bases clipped from V and 8 bases from J, the junction kept 12 bases outside the gene matches. The CDR3 consists of 14 residues. The CDR3 loop is CASRNPGLGEKQYF. The CDR3 DNA reads as TGTGCCAGCAGGAACCCGGGACTAGGTGAAAAGCAGTACTTC. The whole variable domain, filled in from reference TRBV28 and TRBJ2-7, reads DVKVTQSSRYLVKRTGEKVFLECVQDMDHENMFWYRQDPGLGLRLIYFSYDVKMKEKGDIPEGYSVSREKKERFSLILESASTNQTSMYLCASRNPGLGEKQYFGPGTRLTVT.

This clonotype was picked up many times. The V and J genes are TRBV18 and TRBJ2-5; D gene uncertain. The CDR3 contains 14 residues. Trimming took off 1 base at V and 0 bases at J, with 6 bases between the two ends. Germline lookup yields CDR1 KGHSH and CDR2 LQKENI. In DNA form, the CDR3 reads TGTGCCAGCTCACCACAGGGATACCAAGAGACCCAGTACTTC. Translation gives CASSPQGYQETQYF.

The table lists this clonotype with a count of one. The chain uses TRBV15 and TRBJ2-7; maybe TRBD1 (5 bases). CDR1 is LNHNV and CDR2 is YYDKDF in the germline V gene (reference sequence). V was trimmed by 0 bases and J by 6 bases, leaving 12 bases between them. The CDR3 sequence is 14 residues long. CDR3 protein: CATSRDQGASEQYF. CDR3 bases: TGTGCCACCAGCAGAGATCAGGGTGCGAGCGAGCAGTACTTC. The full variable domain, in which reference TRBV15 and TRBJ2-7 provide the parts outside the CDR3, is DAMVIQNPRYQVTQFGKPVTLSCSQTLNHNVMYWYQQKSSQAPKLLFHYYDKDFNNEADTPDNFQSRRPNTSFCFLDIRSPGLGDTAMYLCATSRDQGASEQYFGPGTRLTVT.

The rearrangement uses TRBV5-1 and TRBJ2-7, with TRBD1 as a possible D gene (6 bases). CDR1 is SGHRS, CDR2 YFSETQ, per germline. Deletions cut 4 bases from V and 4 bases from J, with 12 bases between. The CDR3 spans 13 residues. CDR3 DNA: TGCGCCAGCAGCACAGGGACGGAATACGAGCAGTACTTC. It specifies CASSTGTEYEQYF.

The chain combines TRBV6-2 or TRBV6-3 with TRBJ1-5; 9 bases agree with TRBD1. J lost 1 base, V lost 8 bases, and 3 bases had no gene match. CDR3 size: 14 residues. Per germline, CDR1 MNHEY and CDR2 SVGEGT. The CDR3, as DNA: TGTGCCAGCGCCGGGACAGGGAGCAATCAGCCCCAGCATTTT. This codes for CASAGTGSNQPQHF.